One and the same sample provided the 8 T cell receptor beta chains below, sequenced in a study of blood T cell repertoires in COVID-19. This table comes from immunoSEQ multiplex PCR, and its TCRdb copy is limited to in-frame clones, with some not included. In the table there are approximately 150,000 clones, approximately 88% of which are singletons. Material for sequencing was peripheral blood. The receptors shown here come from a human donor in a cohort sampled during active COVID-19.

The chain combines TRBV6-5 with TRBJ1-2; D not certain. From germline, CDR1 is MNHEY and CDR2 SVGAGI. Deletions cut 8 bases from V and 3 bases from J, with 10 bases between. This CDR3 contains 12 residues. The chain's CDR3 is CASGRMDYGYTF. The CDR3 nucleotides are TGTGCCAGCGGGAGGATGGACTATGGCTACACCTTC.

The CDR3 sequence is CASSYIRDRGLYEQYF. The CDR3, as DNA: TGTGCCAGCAGTTATATTAGGGACAGGGGGCTCTACGAGCAGTACTTC. This chain connects TRBV6-9 to TRBJ2-7; 12 nucleotides line up with TRBD1. The CDR3 contains 16 residues. Germline V lookup: CDR1 MNHGY, CDR2 SVAAGI. J lost 3 bases, V lost 2 bases, and 5 bases had no gene match.

The genes are TRBV6-5 and TRBJ1-2; the D gene is possibly TRBD1 (6 bases). V was pared by 9 bases and J by 1 base, with 15 bases between. Germline loops: CDR1 MNHEY, CDR2 SVGAGI. The CDR3 consists of 14 residues. The CDR3 loop reads CASRGGGDNYGYTF. In nucleotides, the CDR3 is TGTGCCAGTAGGGGAGGGGGGGATAACTATGGCTACACCTTC.

CDR3 in DNA: TGTGCCAGCACCCGGGGGAAATCTGGGATCTTTAGCTCACCCCTCCACTTT. The encoded protein is CASTRGKSGIFSSPLHF. The chain has TRBV28 and TRBJ1-6; perhaps TRBD1 as D (5 bases). The V end lost 7 bases, the J end lost 10 bases, and 26 bases lay between the germline ends. Germline CDR1 is MDHEN and CDR2 is SYDVKM. CDR3 length: 17 amino acids.

This chain uses TRBV19 with TRBJ2-7; D possibly corresponds to TRBD1 (6 bases). The V and J ends lost 4 bases and 1 base respectively, with 8 bases between them. The CDR3 has 13 amino acids. Germline V gene sequence: CDR1 LNHDA, CDR2 SQIVND (reference sequence). The CDR3 sequence is CASSKTGSYEQYF. CDR3 DNA sequence: TGTGCCAGTAGTAAGACAGGTTCCTACGAGCAGTACTTC.

This chain uses TRBV25-1 with TRBJ2-7; D is perhaps TRBD2 (5 bases). Germline CDR1 is MGHDK and CDR2 is SYGVNS. The CDR3 length is 13 residues. V shed 5 bases and J shed 0 bases, with 8 bases lying between them. CDR3 loop: CASSRGSSYEQYF. The CDR3 DNA follows: TGTGCCAGCAGTCGCGGGTCCTCCTACGAGCAGTACTTC.

The V call is TRBV19, the J call TRBJ2-7, with 7 bases lining up with TRBD1. Per the germline V gene, CDR1 is LNHDA and CDR2 is SQIVND (reference sequence). V was pared by 6 bases and J by 7 bases, with 6 bases of the junction left unmatched. The CDR3 is 12 amino acids. The CDR3 here is CASSTGDTEQYF. The CDR3 coding sequence is TGTGCCAGTAGCACAGGGGACACTGAGCAGTACTTC.

V and J are TRBV20-1 and TRBJ2-6; 8 bases agree with TRBD1. The CDR3 runs 17 residues. CDR1 is DFQATT and CDR2 is SNEGSKA in the germline V gene (reference sequence). The V gene end was trimmed by 3 bases and the J gene end by 2 bases; junction bases not matched to a gene: 9. The CDR3 loop reads CSASSRGRLPGANVLTF. In nucleotides, the CDR3 is TGCAGTGCTAGTAGCAGGGGGCGGCTACCTGGGGCCAACGTCCTGACTTTC.